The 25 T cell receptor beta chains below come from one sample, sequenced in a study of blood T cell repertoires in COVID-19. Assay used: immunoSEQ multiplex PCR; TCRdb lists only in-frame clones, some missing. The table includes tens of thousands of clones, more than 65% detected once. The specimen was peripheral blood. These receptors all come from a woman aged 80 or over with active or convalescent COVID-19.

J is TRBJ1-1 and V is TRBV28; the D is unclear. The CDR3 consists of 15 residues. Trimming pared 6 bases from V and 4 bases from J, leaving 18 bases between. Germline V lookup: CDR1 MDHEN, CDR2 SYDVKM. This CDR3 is CASSSPGEGSTEAFF. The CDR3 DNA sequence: TGTGCCAGCAGCTCCCCCGGGGAGGGAAGCACTGAAGCTTTCTTT.

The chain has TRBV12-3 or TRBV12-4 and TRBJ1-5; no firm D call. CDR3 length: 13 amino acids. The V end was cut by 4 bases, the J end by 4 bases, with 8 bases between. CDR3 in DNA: TGTGCCAGCAGTTCGGAGTGGAATCAGCCCCAGCATTTT. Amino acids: CASSSEWNQPQHF.

The CDR3 sequence: CASSRGAEETQYF. CDR3 in DNA: TGTGCCAGCAGCCGGGGGGCGGAAGAGACCCAGTACTTC. This rearrangement joins TRBV7-9 to TRBJ2-5, with a tentative D call TRBD2 (7 bases). CDR1 and CDR2 from the germline V gene are SEHNR and FQNEAQ (reference sequence). The CDR3 length is 13 residues. V was pared by 5 bases and J by 3 bases, with 10 bases between. The whole variable domain, remainder taken from reference TRBV7-9 and TRBJ2-5, is DTGVSQNPRHKITKRGQNVTFRCDPISEHNRLYWYRQTLGQGPEFLTYFQNEAQLEKSRLLSDRFSAERPKGSFSTLEIQRTEQGDSAMYLCASSRGAEETQYFGPGTRLLVL.

The CDR3 bases are TGCAGTGCTAGTCTTTGGCTTGGAGCTTTCTTT. This sequence encodes CSASLWLGAFF. The V and J genes are TRBV20-1 and TRBJ1-1; D is ambiguous. The germline V gene encodes CDR1 DFQATT and CDR2 SNEGSKA (reference sequence). The CDR3 is made up of 11 amino acids. V lost 3 bases to trimming and J lost 10 bases, with 12 bases between them.

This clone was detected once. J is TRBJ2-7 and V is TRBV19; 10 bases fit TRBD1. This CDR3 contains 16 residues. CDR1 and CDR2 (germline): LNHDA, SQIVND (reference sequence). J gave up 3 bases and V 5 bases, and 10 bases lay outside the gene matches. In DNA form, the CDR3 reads TGTGCCAGTAGTCCCCTCTTCGGGACAGGGGACTACGAGCAGTACTTC. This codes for CASSPLFGTGDYEQYF.

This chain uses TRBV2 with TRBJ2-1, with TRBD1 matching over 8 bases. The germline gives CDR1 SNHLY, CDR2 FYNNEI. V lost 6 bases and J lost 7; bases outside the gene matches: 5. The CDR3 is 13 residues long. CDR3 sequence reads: CASRSTGDNEQFF. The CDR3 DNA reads TGTGCCAGCAGGTCGACAGGGGATAATGAGCAGTTCTTC.

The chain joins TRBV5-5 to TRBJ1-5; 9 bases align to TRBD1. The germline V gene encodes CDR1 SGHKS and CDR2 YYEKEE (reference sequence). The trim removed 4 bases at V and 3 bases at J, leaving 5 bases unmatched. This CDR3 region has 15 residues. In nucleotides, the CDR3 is TGTGCCAGCAGCACCCGGACAGGGGCCAATCAGCCCCAGCATTTT. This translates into CASSTRTGANQPQHF.

The CDR3, as DNA: TGTGCCAGCAGCCCAACTAGCGGGGGTCAGAATGAGCAGTTCTTC. Protein product: CASSPTSGGQNEQFF. V and J are TRBV7-2 and TRBJ2-1; TRBD2 matches 11 bases. The CDR3 is 15 amino acids. The germline V gene has CDR1 SGHTA and CDR2 FQGNSA. V shed 5 bases, J shed 7 bases, and the junction held 7 bases outside the gene matches.

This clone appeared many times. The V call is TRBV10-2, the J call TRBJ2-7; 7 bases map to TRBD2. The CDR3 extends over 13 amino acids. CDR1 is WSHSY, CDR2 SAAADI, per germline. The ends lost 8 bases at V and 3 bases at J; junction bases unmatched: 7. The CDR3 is CASLSAGDYEQYF. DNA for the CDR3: TGCGCCAGCCTGTCGGCGGGGGACTACGAGCAGTACTTC.

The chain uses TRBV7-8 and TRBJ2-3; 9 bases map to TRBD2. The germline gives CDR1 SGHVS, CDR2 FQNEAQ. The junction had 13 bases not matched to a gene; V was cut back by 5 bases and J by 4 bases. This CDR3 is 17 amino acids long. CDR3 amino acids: CASSPPRTSVYPDTQYF. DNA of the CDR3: TGTGCCAGCAGCCCACCGAGGACTAGCGTCTACCCAGATACGCAGTATTTT.

In nucleotides, the CDR3 is TGCGCCAGCAGCCTGGGGACAAACGGATTGACTGGAAACACCATATATTTT. This translates into CASSLGTNGLTGNTIYF. The rearrangement joins TRBV5-1 to TRBJ1-3, with TRBD1 as a possible D gene (6 bases). V lost 4 bases and J lost 2, with 19 bases in between. Germline CDR1 reads SGHRS; CDR2 reads YFSETQ. The CDR3 length is 17 residues.

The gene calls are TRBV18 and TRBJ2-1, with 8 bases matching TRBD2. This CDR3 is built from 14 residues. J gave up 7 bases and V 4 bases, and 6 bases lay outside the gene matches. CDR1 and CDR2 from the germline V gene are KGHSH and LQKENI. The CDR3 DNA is TGTGCCAGCTCACTCGGGGGGGCCAAAAATGAGCAGTTCTTC. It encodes CASSLGGAKNEQFF.

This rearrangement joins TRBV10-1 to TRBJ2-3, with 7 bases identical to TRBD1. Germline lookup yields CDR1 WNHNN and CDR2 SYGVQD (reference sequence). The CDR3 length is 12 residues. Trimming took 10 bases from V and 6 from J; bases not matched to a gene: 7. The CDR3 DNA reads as TGCGCCACCGGGGACAGTCTGGATACGCAGTATTTT. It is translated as CATGDSLDTQYF.

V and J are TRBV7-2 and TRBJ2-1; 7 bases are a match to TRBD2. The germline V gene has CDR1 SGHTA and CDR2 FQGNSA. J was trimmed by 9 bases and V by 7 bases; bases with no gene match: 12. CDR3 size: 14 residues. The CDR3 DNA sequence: TGTGCCAGCATCCCAGCGGGACCCCGGGGTGAGCAGTTCTTC. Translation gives CASIPAGPRGEQFF. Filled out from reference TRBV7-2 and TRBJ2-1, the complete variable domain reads GAGVSQSPSNKVTEKGKDVELRCDPISGHTALYWYRQSLGQGLEFLIYFQGNSAPDKSGLPSDRFSAERTGGSVSTLTIQRTQQEDSAVYLCASIPAGPRGEQFFGPGTRLTVL.

CDR3 loop: CASSQDPQNTEAFF. The CDR3 region has the DNA TGCGCCAGCAGCCAAGATCCCCAGAACACTGAAGCTTTCTTT. The rearrangement links TRBV4-3 to TRBJ1-1; D is undetermined. The length of the CDR3 is 14 residues. Germline lookup yields CDR1 LGHNA and CDR2 YSLEER. V gave up 0 bases and J gave up 1 base, with 6 bases separating them.

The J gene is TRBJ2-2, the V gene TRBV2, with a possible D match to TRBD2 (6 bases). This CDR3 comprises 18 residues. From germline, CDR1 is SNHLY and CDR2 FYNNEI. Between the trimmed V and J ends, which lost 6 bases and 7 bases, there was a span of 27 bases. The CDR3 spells CASRIESGGYEGIGELFF. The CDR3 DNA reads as TGTGCCAGCAGGATCGAATCCGGGGGTTACGAAGGTATCGGGGAGCTGTTTTTT.

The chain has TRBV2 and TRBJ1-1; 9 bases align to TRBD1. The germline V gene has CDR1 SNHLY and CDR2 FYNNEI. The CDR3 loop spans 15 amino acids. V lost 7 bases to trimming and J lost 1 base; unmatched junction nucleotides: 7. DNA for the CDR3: TGTGCCAGCATTGGACAGGGGATTAGGAACACTGAAGCTTTCTTT. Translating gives CASIGQGIRNTEAFF.

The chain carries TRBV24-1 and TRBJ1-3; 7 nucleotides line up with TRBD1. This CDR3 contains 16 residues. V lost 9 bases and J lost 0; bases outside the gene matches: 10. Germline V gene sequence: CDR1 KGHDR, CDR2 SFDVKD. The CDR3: CATSPRGYRSGNTIYF. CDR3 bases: TGTGCCACCTCTCCCAGGGGGTATCGCTCTGGAAACACCATATATTTT.

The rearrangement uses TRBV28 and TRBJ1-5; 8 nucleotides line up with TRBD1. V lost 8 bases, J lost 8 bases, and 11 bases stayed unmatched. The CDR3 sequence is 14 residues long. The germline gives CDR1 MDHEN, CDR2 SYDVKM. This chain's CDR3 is CASRLTGERKPQHF. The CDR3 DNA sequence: TGTGCCAGCCGCCTGACAGGGGAGAGAAAGCCCCAGCATTTT.

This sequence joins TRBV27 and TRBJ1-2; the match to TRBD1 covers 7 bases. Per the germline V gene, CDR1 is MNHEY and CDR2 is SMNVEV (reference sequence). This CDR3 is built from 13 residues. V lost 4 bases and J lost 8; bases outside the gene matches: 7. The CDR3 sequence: CASSSRQGTGYTF. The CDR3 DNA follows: TGTGCCAGCAGTTCCAGACAGGGTACAGGCTACACCTTC.

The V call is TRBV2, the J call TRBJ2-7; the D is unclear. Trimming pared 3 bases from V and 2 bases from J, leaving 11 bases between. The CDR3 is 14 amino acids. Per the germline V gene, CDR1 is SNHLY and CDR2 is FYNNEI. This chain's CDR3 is CASSDQTPPYEQYF. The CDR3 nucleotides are TGTGCCAGCAGTGATCAGACTCCTCCCTACGAGCAGTACTTC. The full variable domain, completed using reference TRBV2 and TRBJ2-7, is EPEVTQTPSHQVTQMGQEVILRCVPISNHLYFYWYRQILGQKVEFLVSFYNNEISEKSEIFDDQFSVERPDGSNFTLKIRSTKLEDSAMYFCASSDQTPPYEQYFGPGTRLTVT.

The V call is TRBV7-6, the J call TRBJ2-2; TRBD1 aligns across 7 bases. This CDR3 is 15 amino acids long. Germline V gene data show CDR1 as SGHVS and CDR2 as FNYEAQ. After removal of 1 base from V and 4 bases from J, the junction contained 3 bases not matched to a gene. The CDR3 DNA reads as TGTGCCAGCAGCTTAGAGGCAGGGGGCACCGGGGAGCTGTTTTTT. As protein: CASSLEAGGTGELFF.

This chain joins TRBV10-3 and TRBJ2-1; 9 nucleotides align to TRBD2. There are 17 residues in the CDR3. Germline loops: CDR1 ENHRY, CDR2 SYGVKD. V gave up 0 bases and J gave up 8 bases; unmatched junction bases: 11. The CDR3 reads CAISESKAGGLFDEQFF. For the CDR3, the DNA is TGTGCCATCAGTGAGTCAAAGGCGGGGGGGCTCTTCGATGAGCAGTTCTTC.

CDR3 DNA sequence: TGTGCCAGTAGTATATTTGCGGGGTCTACTGAAGCTTTCTTT. Protein sequence: CASSIFAGSTEAFF. This chain uses TRBV19 with TRBJ1-1; no clear D. The length of the CDR3 is 14 residues. CDR1 is LNHDA, CDR2 SQIVND, per germline (reference sequence). With 2 bases removed from V and 5 bases from J, the gap between germline ends came to 12 bases.

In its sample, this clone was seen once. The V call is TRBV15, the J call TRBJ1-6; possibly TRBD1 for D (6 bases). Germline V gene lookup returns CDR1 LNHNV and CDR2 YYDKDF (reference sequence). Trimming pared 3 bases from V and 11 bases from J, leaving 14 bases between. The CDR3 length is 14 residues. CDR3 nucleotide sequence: TGTGCCACCAGCAGGGAGGCGGACAGCACACCCCTCCACTTT. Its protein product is CATSREADSTPLHF.